This entry lists 30 T cell receptor beta chains sequenced from one sample in a study of blood T cell repertoires in COVID-19. The assay was immunoSEQ multiplex PCR, and TCRdb's table has in-frame clones only and misses some. The repertoire holds a few hundred thousand clones, with approximately 86% as singletons. The sequencing input was peripheral blood. These receptors originate from a man aged 25 to 40 with active or convalescent COVID-19.

This clone was detected only once. The V and J genes are TRBV5-8 and TRBJ2-7; TRBD1 is a possible D gene (6 bases). The CDR3 length is 12 residues. The V end lost 3 bases, the J end lost 6 bases, and 10 bases lay between the germline ends. CDR1 and CDR2 (germline): SGHTS, YDEGEE. The CDR3 is CASSSRGGEQYF. The CDR3 bases are TGTGCCAGCAGCTCCAGGGGTGGCGAGCAGTACTTC. The complete variable domain, with remaining parts taken from reference TRBV5-8 and TRBJ2-7, reads EAGVTQSPTHLIKTRGQQATLRCSPISGHTSVYWYQQALGLGLQFLLWYDEGEERNRGNFPPRFSGRQFPNYSSELNVNALELEDSALYLCASSSRGGEQYFGPGTRLTVT.

The CDR3 nucleotides read TGCGCCAGCAGCCAAGAAGTTTTTCTGTCTAGCGGGGTATCCACAGATACGCAGTATTTT. Translated: CASSQEVFLSSGVSTDTQYF. V gene TRBV4-1 combines with J gene TRBJ2-3; the match to TRBD2 covers 9 bases. This CDR3 spans 20 amino acids. In germline, CDR1 is MGHRA, CDR2 YSYEKL. V lost 0 bases, J lost 2 bases, and 15 bases stayed unmatched.

The rearrangement joins TRBV5-8 to TRBJ1-1; D uncertain. This CDR3 comprises 12 residues. V lost 1 base, J lost 4 bases, and 5 bases lay in between. Per germline, CDR1 SGHTS and CDR2 YDEGEE. CDR3 region: CASSLTATEAFF. The DNA for the CDR3 is TGTGCCAGCAGCTTGACAGCCACTGAAGCTTTCTTT. Complete variable domain (other parts from reference TRBV5-8 and TRBJ1-1): EAGVTQSPTHLIKTRGQQATLRCSPISGHTSVYWYQQALGLGLQFLLWYDEGEERNRGNFPPRFSGRQFPNYSSELNVNALELEDSALYLCASSLTATEAFFGQGTRLTVV.

The genes are TRBV11-2 and TRBJ1-2; TRBD1 agrees at 8 bases. Germline assignment: CDR1 SGHAT and CDR2 FQNNGV. The junction had 2 bases not matched to a gene; V was cut back by 1 base and J by 4 bases. There are 14 residues in the CDR3. CDR3 in amino acids: CASSLAGGSYGYTF. The CDR3 nucleotides read TGTGCCAGCAGCTTAGCAGGGGGCTCCTATGGCTACACCTTC.

The chain combines TRBV2 with TRBJ2-7, with D unclear. The ends were cut back, 5 bases at V and 2 bases at J, with 10 bases in the middle. CDR1 and CDR2 (germline): SNHLY, FYNNEI. There are 13 residues in the CDR3. The CDR3 loop is CASSQATTYEQYF. DNA for the CDR3: TGTGCCAGCAGTCAGGCCACAACCTACGAGCAGTACTTC.

J is TRBJ1-2 and V is TRBV5-4, with D maybe TRBD1 (6 bases). CDR1 and CDR2 from the germline V gene are SGHNT and YYREEE (reference sequence). There are 14 residues in the CDR3. Trimming left V 1 base short and J 1 base short, with 8 bases between. CDR3 sequence: CASSLIQGNYGYTF. In DNA form, the CDR3 reads TGTGCCAGCAGCTTGATACAGGGTAACTATGGCTACACCTTC.

The chain's CDR3 is CASSLGGADNEQFF. CDR3 nucleotide sequence: TGTGCCAGCAGCTTAGGCGGGGCGGACAATGAGCAGTTCTTC. This rearrangement joins TRBV11-2 to TRBJ2-1; D is possibly TRBD2 (6 bases). Germline CDR1 is SGHAT and CDR2 is FQNNGV. The CDR3 spans 14 residues. V was shortened by 1 base and J by 5 bases, with 9 bases between the two germline ends.

V usage is TRBV4-3 and J usage is TRBJ1-2, with TRBD1 as a possible D gene (6 bases). This CDR3 has 15 residues. The V and J ends lost 1 base and 4 bases respectively, with 13 bases between them. CDR1 and CDR2 from the germline V gene are LGHNA and YSLEER. The CDR3 loop is CASSQARTTGYGYTF. The DNA for the CDR3 is TGCGCCAGCAGCCAAGCCCGAACGACAGGCTATGGCTACACCTTC.

V is TRBV19 and J is TRBJ1-5, with 7 positions matching TRBD1. Germline loops: CDR1 LNHDA, CDR2 SQIVND (reference sequence). The CDR3 sequence is 15 residues long. The V gene end was trimmed by 5 bases and the J gene end by 5 bases; junction bases not matched to a gene: 9. DNA of the CDR3: TGTGCCAGTAGTCAACAGGGGTTGGTGGATCAGCCCCAGCATTTT. Translation: CASSQQGLVDQPQHF.

The chain joins TRBV27 to TRBJ1-1; D may be TRBD1 (6 bases). CDR1 is MNHEY, CDR2 SMNVEV, per germline (reference sequence). Deletions cut 6 bases from V and 7 bases from J, with 15 bases between. The CDR3 has 13 amino acids. The CDR3 bases are TGTGCCAGCAGACTGACAGGAAGTCTTGAAGCTTTCTTT. This sequence encodes CASRLTGSLEAFF.

The chain joins TRBV4-3 to TRBJ2-4; TRBD1 matches at 7 bases. Unmatched junction bases numbered 3, after V lost 1 base and J lost 3 bases. The germline V gene has CDR1 LGHNA and CDR2 YSLEER. This CDR3 spans 15 amino acids. The CDR3 is CASSQGTGLKNIQYF. CDR3 coding DNA: TGCGCCAGCAGCCAAGGGACAGGCCTCAAAAACATTCAGTACTTC.

This chain uses TRBV6-2 or TRBV6-3 with TRBJ2-5; D perhaps matches TRBD1 (6 bases). Per the germline V gene, CDR1 is MNHEY and CDR2 is SVGEGT. V lost 6 bases, J lost 0 bases, and 20 bases lay in between. There are 17 residues in the CDR3. The DNA for the CDR3 is TGTGCCAGCAGCCCTGAATCACCAACAGGGCACCAAGAGACCCAGTACTTC. Its protein product is CASSPESPTGHQETQYF.

The rearrangement links TRBV6-5 to TRBJ1-1; D is undetermined. This CDR3 is built from 13 residues. V was shortened by 4 bases and J by 0 bases, with 6 bases between the two germline ends. Germline CDR1 and CDR2: MNHEY and SVGAGI. In nucleotides, the CDR3 is TGTGCCAGCAGTTCCTATATGAACACTGAAGCTTTCTTT. Protein product: CASSSYMNTEAFF.

The chain uses TRBV7-9 and TRBJ2-7; D uncertain. Germline CDR1 and CDR2: SEHNR and FQNEAQ (reference sequence). The V gene lost 3 bases and the J gene lost 5 bases, with 14 bases spanning the gap. This CDR3 comprises 14 residues. The CDR3 nucleotides read TGTGCCAGCAGCTTGGTGGCAGGTCTGAACGAGCAGTACTTC. Its translation: CASSLVAGLNEQYF.

The chain links TRBV4-1 to TRBJ1-5; possible D gene TRBD1, 5 bases. The V end lost 0 bases, the J end lost 6 bases, and 12 bases lay between the germline ends. The V gene's germline CDR1 is MGHRA and CDR2 YSYEKL. The CDR3 is 15 amino acids. The CDR3 spells CASSQDGQYGQPQHF. Written as DNA, the CDR3 is TGCGCCAGCAGCCAAGATGGACAATATGGTCAGCCCCAGCATTTT.

The rearrangement uses TRBV4-3 and TRBJ2-1, with D tentatively TRBD1 (6 bases). CDR3 length: 16 residues. Per the germline V gene, CDR1 is LGHNA and CDR2 is YSLEER. Trimming removed 0 bases at V and 2 bases at J, with 11 bases between. DNA for the CDR3: TGCGCCAGCAGCCAAGATCACAGGGCTACCTACAATGAGCAGTTCTTC. It encodes CASSQDHRATYNEQFF.

The V gene is TRBV30, the J gene TRBJ1-6; TRBD1 aligns across 7 bases. V shed 3 bases and J 7 bases; nucleotides not matched to a gene: 9. Per germline, CDR1 GTSNPN and CDR2 SVGIG (reference sequence). CDR3 length: 15 residues. CDR3 in DNA: TGTGCCTGGAGCGTAGATTTAGGGGGCAATTCACCCCTCCACTTT. Translating it yields CAWSVDLGGNSPLHF.

This chain uses TRBV19 with TRBJ1-3; a weak D match, TRBD1 (6 bases). In germline, CDR1 is LNHDA, CDR2 SQIVND (reference sequence). V was pared by 1 base and J by 2 bases, with 6 bases between. The CDR3 length is 14 residues. The CDR3 bases are TGTGCCAGTAGTATAGGGACAGCTGGAAACACCATATATTTT. Its protein product is CASSIGTAGNTIYF.

The gene calls are TRBV5-7 and TRBJ2-7; 9 nucleotides line up with TRBD1. TRBV5-7 is an ORF, with its function uncertain. Trimming cost V 5 bases and J 13 bases; bases outside gene matches: 10. The CDR3 is 12 residues long. The chain's CDR3 is CASRDTGGPLYF. CDR3 bases: TGTGCCAGCAGGGATACAGGGGGCCCTCTCTACTTC.

A word on this clone: One end of the junction is discordant with germline, which a read error may explain. The CDR3 loop reads CASSLGLAENIQYF. The CDR3 nucleotides are TGTGCCAGCAGTCTAGGACTAGCCGAAAACATTCAGTACTTC. The chain joins TRBV6-5 to TRBJ2-4, with 8 bases fitting TRBD2. CDR1 and CDR2 from the germline V gene are MNHEY and SVGAGI. This CDR3 contains 14 residues.

The chain uses TRBV27 and TRBJ2-1; maybe TRBD2 (7 bases). V lost 1 base to trimming and J lost 5 bases, with 12 bases between them. The CDR3 has 15 amino acids. Looked up from germline, CDR1 is MNHEY and CDR2 is SMNVEV (reference sequence). CDR3 region: CASSLYGGRNNEQFF. In DNA, the CDR3 is TGTGCCAGCAGTTTATACGGGGGGCGAAACAATGAGCAGTTCTTC.

This rearrangement joins TRBV7-8 to TRBJ1-6, with D tentatively TRBD1 (6 bases). CDR3 length: 20 residues. Germline CDR1 and CDR2: SGHVS and FQNEAQ. The V end was cut by 5 bases, the J end by 1 base, with 24 bases between. The CDR3 region has the DNA TGTGCCAGCAGCGTTGAACCGGGACATGTTGGAGCGTCCTATAATTCACCCCTCCACTTT. It translates to CASSVEPGHVGASYNSPLHF. The complete variable domain, with remaining parts taken from reference TRBV7-8 and TRBJ1-6, reads GAGVSQSPRYKVAKRGQDVALRCDPISGHVSLFWYQQALGQGPEFLTYFQNEAQLDKSGLPSDRFFAERPEGSVSTLKIQRTQQEDSAVYLCASSVEPGHVGASYNSPLHFGNGTRLTVT.

The V and J genes are TRBV10-1 and TRBJ2-7; D gene ambiguous. The CDR3 extends over 12 amino acids. The V and J ends lost 4 bases and 4 bases respectively, with 8 bases between them. Germline CDR1 and CDR2: WNHNN and SYGVQD (reference sequence). The DNA of the CDR3 is TGCGCCAGCAGTGGGGTCGGGTACGAGCAGTACTTC. This encodes CASSGVGYEQYF.

The chain combines TRBV19 with TRBJ1-2; 9 bases agree with TRBD1. CDR3 size: 14 residues. The V gene's germline CDR1 is LNHDA and CDR2 SQIVND (reference sequence). Trimming took 5 bases from V and 5 from J; bases not matched to a gene: 6. The CDR3 nucleotides read TGTGCCAGTAGTGCTACGGACAGGGGATATGGCTACACCTTC. Translation gives CASSATDRGYGYTF.

CDR3 sequence: CASSFDRGNSPLHF. The CDR3 nucleotides read TGTGCCAGCAGCTTTGATAGGGGGAATTCACCCCTCCACTTT. The chain is built from TRBV7-2 and TRBJ1-6; D possibly corresponds to TRBD1 (6 bases). This CDR3 region has 14 residues. Trimming left V 3 bases short and J 7 bases short, with 10 bases between. From germline, CDR1 is SGHTA and CDR2 FQGNSA.

J is TRBJ1-2 and V is TRBV25-1; D gene ambiguous. Germline loops: CDR1 MGHDK, CDR2 SYGVNS. Trimming shortened V by 1 base and J by 5 bases, and 2 bases separated the two germline ends. The CDR3 contains 11 residues. The CDR3 DNA is TGTGCCAGCAGTGAATTATATGGCTACACCTTC. Its protein is CASSELYGYTF.

The gene calls are TRBV10-3 and TRBJ1-1; D not resolved. CDR1 is ENHRY and CDR2 is SYGVKD in the germline V gene. With 2 bases removed from V and 6 bases from J, the gap between germline ends came to 13 bases. The CDR3 loop spans 14 amino acids. The CDR3 DNA reads as TGTGCCATCAGTGAGGGGCTGGTAAACTCTGAAGCTTTCTTT. This translates into CAISEGLVNSEAFF.

The V and J genes are TRBV4-2 and TRBJ2-3, with 8 bases matching TRBD2. In germline, CDR1 is LGHNA, CDR2 YNFKEQ. V was pared by 1 base and J by 3 bases, with 9 bases of the junction left unmatched. The CDR3 loop spans 17 amino acids. CDR3 sequence (DNA): TGTGCCAGCAGCCAAGCCCGGGGGCGGGGGGTAACAGATACGCAGTATTTT. Translating gives CASSQARGRGVTDTQYF.

The rearrangement links TRBV5-4 to TRBJ1-3, with D uncertain. Germline V gene data show CDR1 as SGHNT and CDR2 as YYREEE (reference sequence). V dropped 0 bases and J dropped 0 bases, with 10 bases sitting between them. The CDR3 contains 16 residues. As DNA, the CDR3 is TGTGCCAGCAGCTTGGATACCCCCTACTCTGGAAACACCATATATTTT. Encoded protein: CASSLDTPYSGNTIYF. The whole variable domain, filled in from reference TRBV5-4 and TRBJ1-3, reads ETGVTQSPTHLIKTRGQQVTLRCSSQSGHNTVSWYQQALGQGPQFIFQYYREEENGRGNFPPRFSGLQFPNYSSELNVNALELDDSALYLCASSLDTPYSGNTIYFGEGSWLTVV.

The CDR3 spells CAIAGRGGSTDTQYF. The CDR3 DNA reads as TGTGCCATCGCCGGACGCGGGGGGAGCACAGATACGCAGTATTTT. This chain joins TRBV10-3 and TRBJ2-3, with TRBD2 identical over 8 bases. The CDR3 has 15 residues. Germline V gene data show CDR1 as ENHRY and CDR2 as SYGVKD. Germline trimming cut 8 bases from V and 0 bases from J; bases unmatched to any gene: 7.